This entry lists 19 T cell receptor beta chains sequenced from one sample in a study. Each CDR3 protein gets one entry after TCRdb re-called the RT-PCR reads with MiXCR. The sample has approximately 720,000 distinct CDR3 sequences; around 14% are singletons. The specimen sequenced was memory CD4+ T cells from blood. These receptors were collected from a female donor in good health, serving as a healthy control.

In this sample, this clonotype turned up many times. V usage is TRBV5-6 and J usage is TRBJ2-7, with D uncertain. Germline V lookup: CDR1 SGHDT, CDR2 YYEEEE. Between the trimmed V and J ends, which lost 1 base and 3 bases, there was a span of 11 bases. This CDR3 has 14 residues. CDR3 amino acids: CASSLSVLDYEQYF. DNA for the CDR3: TGTGCCAGCAGCTTGAGTGTCCTAGACTACGAGCAGTACTTC.

This clonotype appeared a few times. The chain carries TRBV5-1 and TRBJ2-1; D not certain. V was pared by 0 bases and J by 7 bases, with 11 bases between. Germline V gives CDR1 SGHRS, CDR2 YFSETQ. This CDR3 contains 14 residues. CDR3 bases: TGCGCCAGCAGCTTGGCGAGTGCCTGGAATGAGCAGTTCTTC. Its protein is CASSLASAWNEQFF.

V and J are TRBV4-1 and TRBJ1-3, with D unclear. Trimming cost V 1 base and J 1 base, with 5 bases left between them. Germline-derived CDR1 and CDR2 are MGHRA and YSYEKL. This CDR3 has 14 residues. The CDR3 reads CASSQAQSGNTIYF. The CDR3 DNA reads TGCGCCAGCAGCCAAGCTCAGTCTGGAAACACCATATATTTT.

This clonotype was observed once. This chain uses TRBV20-1 with TRBJ2-7, with 9 bases lining up with TRBD2. Losses at the gene ends were 6 bases for V and 3 bases for J; bases not matched to a gene: 6. Looked up from germline, CDR1 is DFQATT and CDR2 is SNEGSKA (reference sequence). CDR3 size: 13 residues. The CDR3 region has the DNA TGCAGTGCGAAACCTAGCGGGAACTACGAGCAGTACTTC. This encodes CSAKPSGNYEQYF.

The chain's CDR3 is CASNLGQNTEAFF. CDR3 coding DNA: TGTGCCAGCAACCTGGGACAGAACACTGAAGCTTTCTTT. This chain connects TRBV2 to TRBJ1-1, with a tentative D call TRBD1 (6 bases). In germline, CDR1 is SNHLY, CDR2 FYNNEI. Deletions cut 7 bases from V and 1 base from J, with 10 bases between. The CDR3 consists of 13 residues.

This clonotype was observed a few times. The chain combines TRBV12-3 or TRBV12-4 with TRBJ2-2; TRBD1 matches at 9 bases. V dropped 6 bases and J dropped 3; count of bases not matched to a gene: 5. The CDR3 is 15 residues long. CDR3 amino acids: CASRPGQGYTGELFF. The CDR3 bases are TGTGCCAGCAGACCAGGACAGGGGTACACCGGGGAGCTGTTTTTT.

This clonotype was detected ten times or more. V usage is TRBV5-1 and J usage is TRBJ2-1, with D maybe TRBD2 (6 bases). The CDR3 covers 11 residues. Germline-derived CDR1 and CDR2 are SGHRS and YFSETQ. The V gene lost 3 bases and the J gene lost 9 bases, with 7 bases spanning the gap. CDR3 loop: CASSSGGEQFF. The DNA of the CDR3 is TGCGCCAGCAGCTCCGGGGGTGAGCAGTTCTTC. The whole variable domain, filled in from reference TRBV5-1 and TRBJ2-1, reads KAGVTQTPRYLIKTRGQQVTLSCSPISGHRSVSWYQQTPGQGLQFLFEYFSETQRNKGNFPGRFSGRQFSNSRSEMNVSTLELGDSALYLCASSSGGEQFFGPGTRLTVL.

The rearrangement joins TRBV10-3 to TRBJ1-2; D unresolved. Germline assignment: CDR1 ENHRY and CDR2 SYGVKD. The CDR3 runs to 14 residues. The CDR3: CATSGEMGSYGYTF. The CDR3 region has the DNA TGTGCTACATCAGGAGAGATGGGCTCCTATGGCTACACCTTC.

This clonotype was seen only a few times. The CDR3 region has the DNA TGCAGCGTTGTCGAGGGCGCGAGCTACACCTTC. Translating it yields CSVVEGASYTF. The V gene is TRBV29-1, the J gene TRBJ1-2; D not resolved. The CDR3 runs 11 residues. The germline CDR1 and CDR2 sequences are SQVTM and ANQGSEA. Trimming removed 4 bases at V and 9 bases at J, with 12 bases between.

This clonotype was detected ten times or more. The chain uses TRBV12-3 or TRBV12-4 and TRBJ1-2; D is ambiguous. The CDR3 is made up of 13 amino acids. The V end lost 7 bases, the J end lost 4 bases, and 13 bases lay between the germline ends. CDR3 in DNA: TGTGCCAGCACCCCTAAAGGGCCCTATGGCTACACCTTC. This codes for CASTPKGPYGYTF.

At least ten counts were recorded for this clonotype. V and J are TRBV20-1 and TRBJ2-7, with D possibly being TRBD1 (5 bases). The CDR3 is 15 residues long. The germline gives CDR1 DFQATT, CDR2 SNEGSKA (reference sequence). The V end was cut by 0 bases, the J end by 4 bases, with 16 bases between. CDR3 DNA: TGCAGTGCTAGAGATCTAAGCAGGGATTCTTACGAGCAGTACTTC. Its protein product is CSARDLSRDSYEQYF.

The V gene is TRBV20-1, the J gene TRBJ1-6; no clear D. V lost 3 bases and J lost 6, with 9 bases in between. The CDR3 has 13 amino acids. CDR1 and CDR2 from the germline V gene are DFQATT and SNEGSKA (reference sequence). The CDR3 protein is CSASGQFNSPLHF. The CDR3 DNA sequence: TGCAGTGCTAGTGGTCAGTTTAATTCACCCCTCCACTTT.

The chain links TRBV6-6 to TRBJ1-3; no clear D gene. This CDR3 region has 14 residues. Trimming pared 4 bases from V and 0 bases from J, leaving 7 bases between. Germline V gene lookup returns CDR1 MNHNY and CDR2 SVGAGI (reference sequence). The CDR3 DNA reads TGTGCCAGCAGTTCGGGTCTCTCTGGAAACACCATATATTTT. This sequence encodes CASSSGLSGNTIYF.

This clonotype was counted only a few times. The chain joins TRBV20-1 to TRBJ2-2; D unresolved. Looked up from germline, CDR1 is DFQATT and CDR2 is SNEGSKA (reference sequence). The V end lost 5 bases, the J end lost 2 bases, and 12 bases lay between the germline ends. This CDR3 has 14 residues. CDR3 nucleotides: TGCAGTGCTCATCTTTCCTCCAACACCGGGGAGCTGTTTTTT. Amino acids: CSAHLSSNTGELFF.

This clonotype was detected many times. The CDR3 sequence: CSAPRTSGDPGQFF. CDR3 nucleotides: TGCAGTGCACCCCGGACTAGCGGGGACCCTGGGCAGTTCTTC. V is TRBV20-1 and J is TRBJ2-1, with 12 bases lining up with TRBD2. The germline V gene encodes CDR1 DFQATT and CDR2 SNEGSKA (reference sequence). Trimming took 6 bases from V and 12 from J; bases not matched to a gene: 12. The CDR3 covers 14 residues.

About this clonotype itself: This could be a read error, since a much larger clone is one nucleotide away. The rearrangement joins TRBV9 to TRBJ2-3, with 10 bases fitting TRBD2. This CDR3 spans 16 amino acids. Per germline, CDR1 SGDLS and CDR2 YYNGEE. V trimming: 0 bases; J trimming: 5 bases; junction bases outside the gene matches: 6. CDR3 nucleotide sequence: TGTGCCAGCAGCGTAGAAACTAGCGGGAAGGAAGATACGCAGTATTTT. This gives the protein CASSVETSGKEDTQYF.

The chain joins TRBV27 to TRBJ2-1; D possibly corresponds to TRBD2 (6 bases). Germline V lookup: CDR1 MNHEY, CDR2 SMNVEV (reference sequence). V was trimmed by 7 bases and J by 0 bases, leaving 25 bases between them. The CDR3 consists of 19 residues. The CDR3 protein is CASTISLRSGLSSYNEQFF. The CDR3 nucleotides are TGTGCCAGCACCATTAGCCTCCGTAGCGGCTTAAGCTCCTACAATGAGCAGTTCTTC.

This clonotype appeared many times. The genes are TRBV29-1 and TRBJ2-1, with D unclear. The CDR3 consists of 14 residues. V was pared by 7 bases and J by 4 bases, with 17 bases between. The V gene's germline CDR1 is SQVTM and CDR2 ANQGSEA. The CDR3 sequence: CSARAPGLYNEQFF. CDR3 nucleotides: TGCAGCGCCCGCGCGCCAGGCCTTTACAATGAGCAGTTCTTC.

This clonotype was found many times. The rearrangement uses TRBV20-1 and TRBJ1-1, with 7 bases lining up with TRBD1. Germline V gene sequence: CDR1 DFQATT, CDR2 SNEGSKA (reference sequence). The CDR3 has 14 residues. Trimming took 1 base from V and 7 from J; bases not matched to a gene: 9. The CDR3 sequence is CSARGVRGLIEAFF. The CDR3 DNA is TGCAGTGCTAGAGGGGTTAGGGGGCTGATTGAAGCTTTCTTT.